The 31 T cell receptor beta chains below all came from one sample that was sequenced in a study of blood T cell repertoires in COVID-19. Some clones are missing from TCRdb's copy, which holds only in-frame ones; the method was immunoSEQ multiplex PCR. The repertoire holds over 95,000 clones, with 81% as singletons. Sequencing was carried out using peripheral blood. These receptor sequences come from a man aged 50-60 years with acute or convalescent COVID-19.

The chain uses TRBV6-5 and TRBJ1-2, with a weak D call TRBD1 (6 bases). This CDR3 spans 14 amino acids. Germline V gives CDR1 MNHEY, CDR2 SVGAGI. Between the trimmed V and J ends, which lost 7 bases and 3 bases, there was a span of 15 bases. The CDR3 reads CASTLRGGDYGYTF. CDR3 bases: TGTGCCAGCACCCTCCGGGGGGGCGACTATGGCTACACCTTC.

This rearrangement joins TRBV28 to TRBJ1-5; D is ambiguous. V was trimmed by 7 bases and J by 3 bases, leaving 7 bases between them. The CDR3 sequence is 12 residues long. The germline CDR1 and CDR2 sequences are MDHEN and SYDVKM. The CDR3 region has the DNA TGTGCCAGCACTCCTTCCAATCAGCCCCAGCATTTT. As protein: CASTPSNQPQHF.

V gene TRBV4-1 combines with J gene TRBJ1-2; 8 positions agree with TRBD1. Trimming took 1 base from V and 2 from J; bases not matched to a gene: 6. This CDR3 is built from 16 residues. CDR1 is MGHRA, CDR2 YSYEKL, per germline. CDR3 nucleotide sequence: TGCGCCAGCAGCCAAGCCGGACAGGGAGGGAACTATGGCTACACCTTC. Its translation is CASSQAGQGGNYGYTF.

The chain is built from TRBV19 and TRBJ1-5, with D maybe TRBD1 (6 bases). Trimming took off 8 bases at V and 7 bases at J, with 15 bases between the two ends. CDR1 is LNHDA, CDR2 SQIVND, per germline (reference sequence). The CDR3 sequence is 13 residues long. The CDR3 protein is CASWGGLGQPQHF. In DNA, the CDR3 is TGTGCCAGTTGGGGGGGGCTGGGCCAGCCCCAGCATTTT.

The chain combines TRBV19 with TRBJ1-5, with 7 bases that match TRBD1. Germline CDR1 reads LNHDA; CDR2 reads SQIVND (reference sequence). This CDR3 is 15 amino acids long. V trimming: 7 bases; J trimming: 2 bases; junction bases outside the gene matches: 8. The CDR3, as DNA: TGTGCCAGTAATATTGGAGGACAGGGCAATCAGCCCCAGCATTTT. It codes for CASNIGGQGNQPQHF.

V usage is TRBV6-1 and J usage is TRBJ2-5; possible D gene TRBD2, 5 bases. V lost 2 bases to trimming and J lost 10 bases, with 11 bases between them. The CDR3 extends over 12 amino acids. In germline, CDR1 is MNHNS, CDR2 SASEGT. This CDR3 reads CASSEFAGNQYF. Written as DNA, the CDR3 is TGTGCCAGCAGTGAATTCGCGGGTAACCAGTACTTC.

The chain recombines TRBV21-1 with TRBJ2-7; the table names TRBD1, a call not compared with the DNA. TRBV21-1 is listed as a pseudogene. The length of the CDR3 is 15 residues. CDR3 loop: CASSGRDREGYEQYV. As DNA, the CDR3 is TGTGCCAGCAGCGGTAGGGACAGGGAGGGTTACGAGCAGTACGTC.

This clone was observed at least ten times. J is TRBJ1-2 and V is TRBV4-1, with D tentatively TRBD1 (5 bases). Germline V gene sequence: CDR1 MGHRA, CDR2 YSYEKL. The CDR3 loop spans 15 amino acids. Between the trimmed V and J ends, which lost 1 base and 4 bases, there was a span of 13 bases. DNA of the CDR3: TGCGCCAGCAGCCAAGGCCCCTGGGGGGTCTATGGCTACACCTTC. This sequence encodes CASSQGPWGVYGYTF.

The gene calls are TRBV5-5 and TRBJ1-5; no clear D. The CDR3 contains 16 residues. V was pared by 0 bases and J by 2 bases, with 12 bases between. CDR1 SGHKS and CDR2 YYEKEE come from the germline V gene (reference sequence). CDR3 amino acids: CASSLEDTSRNQPQHF. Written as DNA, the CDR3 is TGTGCCAGCAGCTTGGAAGACACTTCACGCAATCAGCCCCAGCATTTT.

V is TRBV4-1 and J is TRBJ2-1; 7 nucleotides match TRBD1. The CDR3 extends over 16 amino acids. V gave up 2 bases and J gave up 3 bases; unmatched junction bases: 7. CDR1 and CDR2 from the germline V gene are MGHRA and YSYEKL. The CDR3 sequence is CASSQRDSNYYNEQFF. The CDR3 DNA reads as TGCGCCAGCAGCCAAAGGGACAGTAATTACTACAATGAGCAGTTCTTC.

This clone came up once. Here the CDR3 reads CAVNRDYEQYF. The DNA for the CDR3 is TGTGCCGTTAACAGGGACTACGAGCAGTACTTC. V usage is TRBV2 and J usage is TRBJ2-7; D is perhaps TRBD1 (6 bases). The CDR3 covers 11 residues. V lost 11 bases and J 3 bases, leaving 11 bases between the germline ends. From germline, CDR1 is SNHLY and CDR2 FYNNEI.

CDR3 DNA sequence: TGTGCCAGCAGCGTCCTAGAAGGGGGCACAGATACGCAGTATTTT. As protein: CASSVLEGGTDTQYF. The rearrangement joins TRBV9 to TRBJ2-3, with D maybe TRBD1 (5 bases). V gave up 2 bases and J gave up 1 base, with 11 bases separating them. This CDR3 is built from 15 residues. Looked up from germline, CDR1 is SGDLS and CDR2 is YYNGEE. The full variable domain, with the rest looked up from reference TRBV9 and TRBJ2-3, is DSGVTQTPKHLITATGQRVTLRCSPRSGDLSVYWYQQSLDQGLQFLIQYYNGEERAKGNILERFSAQQFPDLHSELNLSSLELGDSALYFCASSVLEGGTDTQYFGPGTRLTVL.

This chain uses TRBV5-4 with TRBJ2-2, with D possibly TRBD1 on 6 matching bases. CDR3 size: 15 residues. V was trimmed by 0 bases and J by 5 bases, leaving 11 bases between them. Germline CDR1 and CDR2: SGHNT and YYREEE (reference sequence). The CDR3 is CASSLANRDTGELFF. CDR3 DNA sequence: TGTGCCAGCAGCTTGGCGAACAGGGATACCGGGGAGCTGTTTTTT.

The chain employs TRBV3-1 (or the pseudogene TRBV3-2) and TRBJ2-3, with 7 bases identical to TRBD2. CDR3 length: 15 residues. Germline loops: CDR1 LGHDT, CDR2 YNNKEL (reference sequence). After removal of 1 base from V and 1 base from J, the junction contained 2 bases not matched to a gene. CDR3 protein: CASSQGGRGTDTQYF. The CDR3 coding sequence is TGTGCCAGCAGCCAAGGAGGGAGGGGCACAGATACGCAGTATTTT.

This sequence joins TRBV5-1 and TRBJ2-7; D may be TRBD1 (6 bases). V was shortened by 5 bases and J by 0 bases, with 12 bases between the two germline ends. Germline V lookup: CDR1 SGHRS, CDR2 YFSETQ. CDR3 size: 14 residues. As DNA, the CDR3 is TGCGCCAGCAGAAGGCAGGACAGCTCCTACGAGCAGTACTTC. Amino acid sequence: CASRRQDSSYEQYF.

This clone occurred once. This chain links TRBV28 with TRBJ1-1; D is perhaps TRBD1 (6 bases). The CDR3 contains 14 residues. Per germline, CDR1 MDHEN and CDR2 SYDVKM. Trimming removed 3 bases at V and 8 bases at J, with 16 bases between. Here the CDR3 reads CASSLERGGTEAFF. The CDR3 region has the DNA TGTGCCAGCAGTTTGGAGAGAGGGGGTACCGAAGCTTTCTTT.

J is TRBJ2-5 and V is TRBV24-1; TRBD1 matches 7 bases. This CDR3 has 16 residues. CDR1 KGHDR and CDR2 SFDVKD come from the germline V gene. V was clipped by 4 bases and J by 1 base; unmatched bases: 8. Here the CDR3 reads CATSDKSDRPQETQYF. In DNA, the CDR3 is TGTGCCACCAGTGACAAATCGGACAGGCCCCAAGAGACCCAGTACTTC.

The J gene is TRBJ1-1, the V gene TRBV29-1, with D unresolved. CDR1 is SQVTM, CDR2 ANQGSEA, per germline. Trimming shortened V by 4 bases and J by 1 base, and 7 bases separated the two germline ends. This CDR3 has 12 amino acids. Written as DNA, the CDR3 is TGCAGCGTTGTTTCGGGGAACACTGAAGCTTTCTTT. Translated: CSVVSGNTEAFF.

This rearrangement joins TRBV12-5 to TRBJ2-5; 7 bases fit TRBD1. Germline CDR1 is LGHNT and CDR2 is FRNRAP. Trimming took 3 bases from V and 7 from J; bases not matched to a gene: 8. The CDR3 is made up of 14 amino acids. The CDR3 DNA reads TGTGCTAGTGGTTTTGGGGACAGCCGAGGGACCCAGTACTTC. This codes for CASGFGDSRGTQYF.

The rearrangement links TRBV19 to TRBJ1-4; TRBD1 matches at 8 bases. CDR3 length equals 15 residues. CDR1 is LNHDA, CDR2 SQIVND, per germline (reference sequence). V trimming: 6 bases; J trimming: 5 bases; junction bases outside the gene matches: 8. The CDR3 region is CASSPRQGKNEKLFF. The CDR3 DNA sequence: TGTGCCAGTAGCCCACGACAGGGGAAAAATGAAAAACTGTTTTTT.

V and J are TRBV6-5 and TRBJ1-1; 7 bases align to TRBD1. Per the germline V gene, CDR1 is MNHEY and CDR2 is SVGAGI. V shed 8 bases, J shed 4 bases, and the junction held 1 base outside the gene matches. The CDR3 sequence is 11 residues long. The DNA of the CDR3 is TGTGCCAGCTCAGGGGGCACTGAAGCTTTCTTT. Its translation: CASSGGTEAFF.

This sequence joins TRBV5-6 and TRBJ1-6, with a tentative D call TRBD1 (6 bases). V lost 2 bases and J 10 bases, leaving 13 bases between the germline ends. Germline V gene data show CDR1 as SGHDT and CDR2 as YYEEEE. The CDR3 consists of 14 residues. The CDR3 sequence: CASSLQGGWSPLHF. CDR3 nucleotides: TGTGCCAGCAGCTTACAGGGAGGGTGGTCACCCCTCCACTTT. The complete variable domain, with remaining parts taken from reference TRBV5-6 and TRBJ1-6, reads DAGVTQSPTHLIKTRGQQVTLRCSPKSGHDTVSWYQQALGQGPQFIFQYYEEEERQRGNFPDRFSGHQFPNYSSELNVNALLLGDSALYLCASSLQGGWSPLHFGNGTRLTVT.

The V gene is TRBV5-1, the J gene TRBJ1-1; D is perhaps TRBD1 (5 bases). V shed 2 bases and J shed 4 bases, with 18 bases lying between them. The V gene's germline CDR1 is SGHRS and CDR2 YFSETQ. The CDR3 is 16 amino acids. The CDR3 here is CASSLGQGGVGTEAFF. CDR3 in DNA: TGCGCCAGCAGCTTAGGCCAGGGAGGGGTGGGCACTGAAGCTTTCTTT. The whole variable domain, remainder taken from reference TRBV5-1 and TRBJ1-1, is KAGVTQTPRYLIKTRGQQVTLSCSPISGHRSVSWYQQTPGQGLQFLFEYFSETQRNKGNFPGRFSGRQFSNSRSEMNVSTLELGDSALYLCASSLGQGGVGTEAFFGQGTRLTVV.

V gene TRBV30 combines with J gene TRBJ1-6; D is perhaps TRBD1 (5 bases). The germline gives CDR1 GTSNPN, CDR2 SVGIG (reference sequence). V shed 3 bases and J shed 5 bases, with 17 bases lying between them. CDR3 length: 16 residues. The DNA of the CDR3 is TGTGCCTGGAGCCCCCCAGGGTCCACGAATAATTCACCCCTCCACTTT. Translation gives CAWSPPGSTNNSPLHF.

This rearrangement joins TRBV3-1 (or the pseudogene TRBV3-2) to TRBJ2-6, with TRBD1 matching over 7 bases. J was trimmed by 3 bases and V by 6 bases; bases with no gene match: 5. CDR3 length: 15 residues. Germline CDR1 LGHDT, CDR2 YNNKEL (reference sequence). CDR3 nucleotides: TGTGCCAGCAGTAATACAGGGGTTGGGGCCAACGTCCTGACTTTC. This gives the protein CASSNTGVGANVLTF.

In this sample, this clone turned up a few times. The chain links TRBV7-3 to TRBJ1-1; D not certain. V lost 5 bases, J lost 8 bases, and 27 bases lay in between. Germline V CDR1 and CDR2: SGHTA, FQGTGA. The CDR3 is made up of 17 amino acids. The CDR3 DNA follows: TGTGCCAGCAGCATAAAGGCGGTTGGAAGCGTACCGAAGGAAGCTTTCTTT. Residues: CASSIKAVGSVPKEAFF. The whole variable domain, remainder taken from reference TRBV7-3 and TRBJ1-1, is GAGVSQTPSNKVTEKGKYVELRCDPISGHTALYWYRQSLGQGPEFLIYFQGTGAADDSGLPNDRFFAVRPEGSVSTLKIQRTERGDSAVYLCASSIKAVGSVPKEAFFGQGTRLTVV.

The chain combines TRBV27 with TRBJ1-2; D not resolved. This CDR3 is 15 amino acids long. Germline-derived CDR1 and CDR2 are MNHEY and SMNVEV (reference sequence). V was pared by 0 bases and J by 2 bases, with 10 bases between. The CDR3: CASSLSFQANYGYTF. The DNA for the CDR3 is TGTGCCAGCAGTTTATCGTTTCAGGCGAACTATGGCTACACCTTC.

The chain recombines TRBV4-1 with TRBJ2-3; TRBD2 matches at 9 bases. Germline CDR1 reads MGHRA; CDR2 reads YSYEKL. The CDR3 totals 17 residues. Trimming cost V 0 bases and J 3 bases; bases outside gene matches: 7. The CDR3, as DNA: TGCGCCAGCAGCCAAGATAGGCGGCTAGCGGGGACAGATACGCAGTATTTT. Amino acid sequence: CASSQDRRLAGTDTQYF.

Written as DNA, the CDR3 is TGTGCCAGCAGCTTCCAGCGGGGGGGCATGAATACGCAGTATTTT. Its translation: CASSFQRGGMNTQYF. The J gene is TRBJ2-3, the V gene TRBV11-2; TRBD2 aligns across 10 bases. The J segment lost 7 bases and the V segment lost 3 bases, leaving 7 bases of the junction unmatched. Germline CDR1 and CDR2: SGHAT and FQNNGV. The length of the CDR3 is 15 residues. The full variable domain, its missing parts supplied by reference TRBV11-2 and TRBJ2-3, is EAGVAQSPRYKIIEKRQSVAFWCNPISGHATLYWYQQILGQGPKLLIQFQNNGVVDDSQLPKDRFSAERLKGVDSTLKIQPAKLEDSAVYLCASSFQRGGMNTQYFGPGTRLTVL.

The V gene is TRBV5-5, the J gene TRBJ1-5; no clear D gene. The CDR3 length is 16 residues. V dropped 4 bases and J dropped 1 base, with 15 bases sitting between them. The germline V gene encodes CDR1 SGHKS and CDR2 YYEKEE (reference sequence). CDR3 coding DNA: TGTGCCAGCAGCCCGACGGTCCCGGGGAGCAATCAGCCCCAGCATTTT. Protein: CASSPTVPGSNQPQHF.

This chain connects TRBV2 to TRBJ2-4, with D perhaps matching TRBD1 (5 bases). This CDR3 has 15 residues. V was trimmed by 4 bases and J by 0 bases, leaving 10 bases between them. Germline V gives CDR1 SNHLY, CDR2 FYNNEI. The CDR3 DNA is TGTGCCAGCAGTGCAAGACAGTTAGCCAAAAACATTCAGTACTTC. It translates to CASSARQLAKNIQYF.